Below, 32 T cell receptor beta chains from the same sample are listed, as sequenced in a study of beta chain features in type 1 diabetes. Regarding the study as a whole: Shorter TCRB CDR3s, moderately but significantly so, marked every one of the four CD4+ subsets in Type 1 diabetes patients.

For these receptors, no antigen is known. The investigators reverse transcribed all of the isolated RNA, so they sequenced expressed TCRB transcripts. The table came from immunoSEQ multiplex PCR; TCRdb's copy has only in-frame clones and leaves some out. The sample has about 710,000 clones, around 15% seen once. Sequenced: naive CD4+ T cells from blood. Every receptor here comes from a man aged 18 to 30 with type 1 diabetes.

There are a few counts of this clone. J is TRBJ1-1 and V is TRBV11-2; D gene uncertain. Germline values: CDR1 SGHAT, CDR2 FQNNGV. The CDR3 sequence is 13 residues long. Deletions cut 5 bases from V and 1 base from J, with 8 bases between. CDR3 sequence reads: CASSRAANTEAFF. The CDR3, as DNA: TGTGCCAGCAGCCGGGCCGCGAACACTGAAGCTTTCTTT.

Comment on this clone: Other DNA sequences from this sample encode an identical CDR3 as well. The J gene is TRBJ1-1, the V gene TRBV30, with D unclear. The CDR3 has 13 residues. From germline, CDR1 is GTSNPN and CDR2 SVGIG (reference sequence). V was shortened by 0 bases and J by 5 bases, with 10 bases between the two germline ends. The CDR3 region is CAWSVTGDTEAFF. For the CDR3, the DNA is TGTGCCTGGAGTGTCACGGGAGATACTGAAGCTTTCTTT.

This clone was recorded a few times. The chain employs TRBV30 and TRBJ2-1; TRBD2 matches 13 bases. Looked up from germline, CDR1 is GTSNPN and CDR2 is SVGIG (reference sequence). V dropped 4 bases and J dropped 13; count of bases not matched to a gene: 7. CDR3 length: 13 residues. CDR3 amino acids: CAWTTTSGGPQFF. The CDR3 region has the DNA TGTGCCTGGACCACGACTAGCGGGGGGCCCCAGTTCTTC.

The chain carries TRBV4-1 and TRBJ2-5, with 14 bases that match TRBD2. CDR3 length equals 16 residues. From germline, CDR1 is MGHRA and CDR2 YSYEKL. V lost 1 base and J lost 5; bases outside the gene matches: 3. The chain's CDR3 is CASSQGLAGGPETQYF. For the CDR3, the DNA is TGCGCCAGCAGCCAAGGACTAGCGGGGGGGCCTGAGACCCAGTACTTC.

The gene calls are TRBV5-1 and TRBJ2-1, with 11 positions matching TRBD2. Germline assignment: CDR1 SGHRS and CDR2 YFSETQ. The CDR3 has 15 amino acids. The junction had 4 bases not matched to a gene; V was cut back by 1 base and J by 7 bases. The CDR3 sequence: CASSLTSGSRNEQFF. The CDR3, as DNA: TGCGCCAGCAGCTTGACTAGCGGGAGTAGGAATGAGCAGTTCTTC.

About this clone itself: The same CDR3 arises from other DNA sequences in this sample as well. The chain carries TRBV7-3 and TRBJ2-3, with 7 bases that match TRBD2. Germline lookup yields CDR1 SGHTA and CDR2 FQGTGA. Germline trimming cut 5 bases from V and 1 base from J; bases unmatched to any gene: 6. The CDR3 covers 15 residues. CDR3 nucleotides: TGTGCCAGCAGCCTACGACTAGCTGGCACAGATACGCAGTATTTT. Its protein is CASSLRLAGTDTQYF.

There are a few counts of this clone. The chain combines TRBV7-2 with TRBJ1-1, with D perhaps matching TRBD1 (5 bases). The CDR3 is 16 amino acids. Trimming shortened V by 1 base and J by 0 bases, and 12 bases separated the two germline ends. Germline CDR1 SGHTA, CDR2 FQGNSA. The CDR3 bases are TGTGCCAGCAGCTTAGGGGACCACAGGTTGAACACTGAAGCTTTCTTT. Its protein is CASSLGDHRLNTEAFF. Full variable domain (rest looked up from reference TRBV7-2 and TRBJ1-1): GAGVSQSPSNKVTEKGKDVELRCDPISGHTALYWYRQSLGQGLEFLIYFQGNSAPDKSGLPSDRFSAERTGGSVSTLTIQRTQQEDSAVYLCASSLGDHRLNTEAFFGQGTRLTVV.

The genes are TRBV6-6 and TRBJ2-7, with 11 bases that match TRBD1. The germline V gene has CDR1 MNHNY and CDR2 SVGAGI (reference sequence). J gave up 7 bases and V 7 bases, and 9 bases lay outside the gene matches. The CDR3 has 14 residues. The CDR3 bases are TGTGCCAGCAAACCGGACAGGGGGCATCGTGAGCAGTACTTC. Translating gives CASKPDRGHREQYF.

J is TRBJ1-4 and V is TRBV11-2; TRBD1 is a possible D gene (5 bases). The CDR3 totals 14 residues. The germline V gene encodes CDR1 SGHAT and CDR2 FQNNGV. Trimming took 7 bases from V and 4 from J, leaving 13 bases between them. The CDR3 loop is CASTTGRINEKLFF. The CDR3 nucleotides read TGTGCCAGCACCACGGGACGGATTAATGAAAAACTGTTTTTT.

About this clone itself: Additional DNA sequences in this sample encode the identical CDR3. This sequence joins TRBV7-2 and TRBJ1-5; 8 positions match TRBD1. The germline CDR1 and CDR2 sequences are SGHTA and FQGNSA. The CDR3 spans 16 residues. Unmatched junction bases numbered 6, after V lost 1 base and J lost 4 bases. In nucleotides, the CDR3 is TGTGCCAGCAGCTTAGGGCAGGGGGCCGGGAATCAGCCCCAGCATTTT. It codes for CASSLGQGAGNQPQHF. The entire variable domain, with the rest obtained from reference TRBV7-2 and TRBJ1-5, is as follows: GAGVSQSPSNKVTEKGKDVELRCDPISGHTALYWYRQSLGQGLEFLIYFQGNSAPDKSGLPSDRFSAERTGGSVSTLTIQRTQQEDSAVYLCASSLGQGAGNQPQHFGDGTRLSIL.

This chain joins TRBV7-9 and TRBJ1-2; D is ambiguous. This CDR3 region has 15 residues. The V gene's germline CDR1 is SEHNR and CDR2 FQNEAQ (reference sequence). The germline V and J ends were trimmed by 1 base and 3 bases, with 12 bases remaining between them. DNA for the CDR3: TGTGCCAGCAGCTTAGACCGGGGAGGCGACTATGGCTACACCTTC. This encodes CASSLDRGGDYGYTF. The full variable domain, its missing parts supplied by reference TRBV7-9 and TRBJ1-2, is DTGVSQNPRHKITKRGQNVTFRCDPISEHNRLYWYRQTLGQGPEFLTYFQNEAQLEKSRLLSDRFSAERPKGSFSTLEIQRTEQGDSAMYLCASSLDRGGDYGYTFGSGTRLTVV.

The sample holds a few counts of this clone. V is TRBV29-1 and J is TRBJ2-2, with D perhaps matching TRBD1 (5 bases). The germline CDR1 and CDR2 sequences are SQVTM and ANQGSEA. With 3 bases removed from V and 1 base from J, the gap between germline ends came to 6 bases. This CDR3 spans 13 amino acids. The CDR3 sequence: CSVDGQNTGELFF. Written as DNA, the CDR3 is TGCAGCGTTGATGGACAGAACACCGGGGAGCTGTTTTTT.

The chain recombines TRBV27 with TRBJ2-5; D remains unclear. The germline V gene has CDR1 MNHEY and CDR2 SMNVEV (reference sequence). Between the trimmed V and J ends, which lost 3 bases and 2 bases, there was a span of 7 bases. This CDR3 has 13 residues. The CDR3 spells CASSLFVQETQYF. The CDR3 DNA sequence: TGTGCCAGCAGTTTGTTCGTGCAAGAGACCCAGTACTTC.

This clone was detected only a few times. The chain couples TRBV4-3 to TRBJ2-7; possible D gene TRBD1, 6 bases. Trimming pared 6 bases from V and 1 base from J, leaving 13 bases between. Germline-derived CDR1 and CDR2 are LGHNA and YSLEER. This CDR3 has 14 residues. This CDR3 reads CASRRNRESYEQYF. The CDR3 DNA sequence: TGCGCCAGCAGACGGAACAGGGAATCCTACGAGCAGTACTTC.

The sample holds a few counts of this clone. The chain links TRBV6-5 to TRBJ1-2, with a weak D call TRBD1 (5 bases). CDR1 and CDR2 (germline): MNHEY, SVGAGI. This CDR3 comprises 16 residues. Trimming removed 2 bases from V and 1 base from J, with 14 bases in between. CDR3 residues: CASSYDSPTGNYGYTF. The CDR3 region has the DNA TGTGCCAGCAGTTACGACAGTCCAACGGGTAACTATGGCTACACCTTC.

This chain joins TRBV25-1 and TRBJ1-2; 7 bases match TRBD1. The CDR3 length is 13 residues. Germline assignment: CDR1 MGHDK and CDR2 SYGVNS. The junction had 4 bases not matched to a gene; V was cut back by 5 bases and J by 4 bases. DNA for the CDR3: TGTGCCAGCAGTAAGGGACAGCTCTATGGCTACACCTTC. Amino acids: CASSKGQLYGYTF.

The chain employs TRBV7-2 and TRBJ1-1, with D unclear. The V end lost 5 bases, the J end lost 5 bases, and 12 bases lay between the germline ends. Germline CDR1 SGHTA, CDR2 FQGNSA. The CDR3 spans 13 residues. In nucleotides, the CDR3 is TGTGCCAGCAGCCCCGCGGTACCGACTGAAGCTTTCTTT. Translation: CASSPAVPTEAFF.

The CDR3 sequence is CAWSGISLSTDTQYF. The CDR3 DNA reads as TGTGCCTGGAGTGGTATCTCCCTGAGCACAGATACGCAGTATTTT. The V call is TRBV30, the J call TRBJ2-3; D not resolved. The CDR3 loop spans 15 amino acids. Germline V CDR1 and CDR2: GTSNPN, SVGIG (reference sequence). V lost 1 base to trimming and J lost 0 bases, with 11 bases between them.

This clone came up a few times. V is TRBV2 and J is TRBJ2-4; D uncertain. The CDR3 is 11 residues long. Looked up from germline, CDR1 is SNHLY and CDR2 is FYNNEI. Between the trimmed V and J ends, which lost 8 bases and 9 bases, there was a span of 11 bases. The CDR3 DNA follows: TGTGCCAGCCAGGCTAGTAGCATTCAGTACTTC. Translated, it gives CASQASSIQYF.

This clone has more than one count but fewer than ten. V and J are TRBV28 and TRBJ1-5, with 8 bases fitting TRBD1. V dropped 4 bases and J dropped 0; count of bases not matched to a gene: 11. Germline loops: CDR1 MDHEN, CDR2 SYDVKM. This CDR3 contains 18 residues. CDR3 nucleotides: TGTGCCAGCAGTTCCCTACCTGACAGGGGATATAGCAATCAGCCCCAGCATTTT. Its translation: CASSSLPDRGYSNQPQHF.

J is TRBJ1-5 and V is TRBV30; TRBD1 is a possible D gene (6 bases). Trimming shortened V by 1 base and J by 6 bases, and 10 bases separated the two germline ends. In germline, CDR1 is GTSNPN, CDR2 SVGIG (reference sequence). The CDR3 length is 13 residues. CDR3 loop: CAWSGQVSQPQHF. In DNA, the CDR3 is TGTGCCTGGAGTGGACAGGTGAGTCAGCCCCAGCATTTT.

CDR3 nucleotides: TGTGCCAGTAGTATCCCTCCGAGGAATGAAAAACTGTTTTTT. It codes for CASSIPPRNEKLFF. The V gene is TRBV19, the J gene TRBJ1-4; D unresolved. The CDR3 runs to 14 residues. The ends were cut back, 3 bases at V and 5 bases at J, with 10 bases in the middle. Per germline, CDR1 LNHDA and CDR2 SQIVND (reference sequence).

This clone was found a few times. The rearrangement links TRBV28 to TRBJ2-1; TRBD1 matches at 8 bases. V lost 6 bases to trimming and J lost 4 bases; unmatched junction nucleotides: 11. From germline, CDR1 is MDHEN and CDR2 SYDVKM. The CDR3 consists of 16 residues. The CDR3 DNA follows: TGTGCCAGCAGGTCTCAGGGGGCGGCCAGGTACAATGAGCAGTTCTTC. It translates to CASRSQGAARYNEQFF. Variable domain in full (rest from reference TRBV28 and TRBJ2-1): DVKVTQSSRYLVKRTGEKVFLECVQDMDHENMFWYRQDPGLGLRLIYFSYDVKMKEKGDIPEGYSVSREKKERFSLILESASTNQTSMYLCASRSQGAARYNEQFFGPGTRLTVL.

This clone was observed a handful of times. The chain combines TRBV7-8 with TRBJ2-1, with 12 bases aligning to TRBD2. Trimming at V came to 5 bases and at J to 5 bases, leaving 7 bases not matched to a gene. CDR1 and CDR2 from the germline V gene are SGHVS and FQNEAQ. The CDR3 is made up of 16 amino acids. The CDR3 nucleotides read TGTGCCAGCAGCCCCAGGACTAGCGGGGCAGACAATGAGCAGTTCTTC. Protein sequence: CASSPRTSGADNEQFF.

J is TRBJ1-2 and V is TRBV6-5; 8 bases match TRBD1. V was clipped by 6 bases and J by 5 bases; unmatched bases: 8. CDR3 length: 14 amino acids. The germline CDR1 and CDR2 sequences are MNHEY and SVGAGI. The CDR3 DNA reads TGTGCCAGCAGCCGCGACAGGGGCGGATATGGCTACACCTTC. It specifies CASSRDRGGYGYTF.

This clone occurred a few times. The chain carries TRBV30 and TRBJ2-3; D unresolved. The CDR3 runs to 11 residues. Trimming cost V 4 bases and J 14 bases, with 16 bases left between them. The germline gives CDR1 GTSNPN, CDR2 SVGIG (reference sequence). The CDR3 reads CAWTTEERPYF. CDR3 coding DNA: TGTGCCTGGACAACCGAGGAGAGACCGTATTTT.

The chain combines TRBV6-6 with TRBJ2-7; the D call may be TRBD1 or TRBD2 (5 bases each). This CDR3 spans 15 amino acids. Germline V lookup: CDR1 MNHNY, CDR2 SVGAGI (reference sequence). The V end lost 0 bases, the J end lost 5 bases, and 14 bases lay between the germline ends. The CDR3 DNA reads as TGTGCCAGCAGTTACTCTGGACATCGGGGAGACGAGCAGTACTTC. Its protein is CASSYSGHRGDEQYF.

V and J are TRBV18 and TRBJ2-4; possible D gene TRBD2, 6 bases. From germline, CDR1 is KGHSH and CDR2 LQKENI. The V gene lost 6 bases and the J gene lost 8 bases, with 17 bases spanning the gap. The CDR3 loop spans 14 amino acids. The CDR3 sequence is CASSRGSHTDIQYF. In nucleotides, the CDR3 is TGTGCCAGCTCGCGGGGATCCCATACGGACATTCAGTACTTC.

This sequence joins TRBV2 and TRBJ1-5; D gene ambiguous. V gave up 3 bases and J gave up 3 bases, with 9 bases separating them. The V gene's germline CDR1 is SNHLY and CDR2 FYNNEI. The CDR3 sequence is 14 residues long. The CDR3 is CASSDSQINQPQHF. CDR3 DNA sequence: TGTGCCAGCAGTGATAGCCAAATCAATCAGCCCCAGCATTTT. Full variable domain (missing parts from reference TRBV2 and TRBJ1-5): EPEVTQTPSHQVTQMGQEVILRCVPISNHLYFYWYRQILGQKVEFLVSFYNNEISEKSEIFDDQFSVERPDGSNFTLKIRSTKLEDSAMYFCASSDSQINQPQHFGDGTRLSIL.

The table lists this clone with a few counts. This chain links TRBV7-9 with TRBJ2-7; D uncertain. CDR3 length equals 13 residues. Trimming removed 6 bases from V and 0 bases from J, with 9 bases in between. Per the germline V gene, CDR1 is SEHNR and CDR2 is FQNEAQ (reference sequence). The CDR3 region has the DNA TGTGCCAGCAGTAGGTCCGACTCCTACGAGCAGTACTTC. This translates into CASSRSDSYEQYF.

This clone was counted a few times. The DNA of the CDR3 is TGTGCCAGCAGCTACTCCTCCGCGGATACGCAGTATTTT. This codes for CASSYSSADTQYF. The chain joins TRBV7-2 to TRBJ2-3, with D unresolved. V dropped 4 bases and J dropped 6 bases, with 11 bases sitting between them. CDR1 is SGHTA and CDR2 is FQGNSA in the germline V gene. CDR3 length equals 13 residues.

This clone was detected only a few times. This chain joins TRBV6-5 and TRBJ2-3, with TRBD2 matching 7 bases. The V gene's germline CDR1 is MNHEY and CDR2 SVGAGI. The V gene end was trimmed by 6 bases and the J gene end by 0 bases; junction bases not matched to a gene: 6. This CDR3 region has 15 residues. CDR3 sequence reads: CASSLLSGSTDTQYF. The CDR3 DNA follows: TGTGCCAGCAGCCTCCTTAGCGGGAGCACAGATACGCAGTATTTT.